These T cell receptor beta chains were read from a single sample in a study of CD8 T cells in ankylosing spondylitis. Via MiXCR, TCRdb re-called the 5' RACE reads, giving one row per CDR3 protein. The sample records about 440,000 distinct CDR3 sequences, 17% being singletons. Sequencing was performed on blood, either unsorted or a sorted T cell fraction (not recorded which). All receptors come from a male donor with ankylosing spondylitis. CDR3s include the opening cysteine and the closing phenylalanine or tryptophan. The D gene is left open where the match is weak. Size values are once, few and many counts, or a class for expanded clones, and some rows have none.

v_call: TRBV10-2
j_call: TRBJ2-7
clone_size: many
d_call: TRBD1
cdr3_aa: CASSGTRDSHYEQYF
cdr3_nt: TGCGCCAGCAGTGGGACCCGGGACAGCCACTACGAGCAGTACTTC

v_call: TRBV11-1
j_call: TRBJ2-3
clone_size: .
d_call: TRBD1
cdr3_aa: CASSRWSTGRGNIDTQYF
cdr3_nt: TGTGCCAGCAGCCGTTGGAGTACGGGCAGGGGGAACATAGATACGCAGTATTTT

v_call: TRBV2
j_call: TRBJ2-1
clone_size: few
d_call: TRBD2
cdr3_aa: CASSEGLAASYNEQFF
cdr3_nt: TGTGCCAGCAGTGAAGGCCTAGCGGCCTCCTACAATGAGCAGTTCTTC

v_call: TRBV9
j_call: TRBJ1-2
clone_size: .
d_call: .
cdr3_aa: CASSVNQGRGYTF
cdr3_nt: TGTGCCAGCAGCGTAAACCAGGGAAGAGGCTACACCTTC

v_call: TRBV5-1
j_call: TRBJ2-7
clone_size: .
d_call: .
cdr3_aa: CASSLVGGGSEQNF
cdr3_nt: .

v_call: TRBV28
j_call: TRBJ2-1
clone_size: few
d_call: .
cdr3_aa: CASSLIGTQYNEQFF
cdr3_nt: TGTGCCAGCAGCCTGATCGGGACACAATACAATGAGCAGTTCTTC

v_call: TRBV11-2
j_call: TRBJ2-1
clone_size: .
d_call: .
cdr3_aa: CASSLDHRVQQFF
cdr3_nt: TGTGCCAGCAGCTTAGACCACAGGGTGCAGCAGTTCTTC

v_call: TRBV20-1
j_call: TRBJ2-7
clone_size: .
d_call: TRBD2
cdr3_aa: CSARVAGGVGEQYF
cdr3_nt: TGCAGTGCAAGGGTAGCGGGAGGCGTGGGGGAGCAGTACTTC

v_call: TRBV2
j_call: TRBJ2-4
clone_size: .
d_call: .
cdr3_aa: CASKQDQGMDIQYF
cdr3_nt: TGTGCCAGCAAACAAGACCAGGGGATGGACATTCAGTACTTC

v_call: TRBV18
j_call: TRBJ2-1
clone_size: .
d_call: .
cdr3_aa: CASSPQQVYNEQFF
cdr3_nt: TGTGCCAGCTCACCCCAACAGGTGTACAATGAGCAGTTCTTC

v_call: TRBV19
j_call: TRBJ2-2
clone_size: .
d_call: TRBD1
cdr3_aa: CASSLSTGAGLTGELFF
cdr3_nt: TGTGCCAGTAGTTTATCTACAGGGGCCGGATTAACCGGGGAGCTGTTTTTT

v_call: TRBV19
j_call: TRBJ1-5
clone_size: .
d_call: .
cdr3_aa: CASSPVGSNQPQHF
cdr3_nt: TGTGCCAGTAGCCCCGTCGGGAGCAATCAGCCCCAGCATTTT

v_call: TRBV11-2
j_call: TRBJ1-6
clone_size: .
d_call: .
cdr3_aa: CASSLGGGVQGRGSYNSPLHF
cdr3_nt: TGTGCCAGCAGCTTAGGAGGAGGTGTGCAGGGAAGGGGATCCTATAATTCACCCCTCCACTTT

v_call: TRBV6-1
j_call: TRBJ1-5
clone_size: few
d_call: .
cdr3_aa: CASIHSGHYDSNQPQHF
cdr3_nt: TGTGCCAGCATCCATTCGGGACACTATGATAGCAATCAGCCCCAGCATTTT